These 20 T cell receptor beta chains came from one sample sequenced in a study of T cell responses to AZD1222 COVID-19 vaccine. Only in-frame clones appear in the TCRdb table, and some are missing; sequencing was by immunoSEQ multiplex PCR. The repertoire holds around 110,000 clones, with more than 65% as singletons. This sample comprised peripheral blood, obtained on day 0 of AZD1222 vaccination. The receptors derive from an adult in good health.

The chain employs TRBV29-1 and TRBJ1-6; D possibly corresponds to TRBD1 (6 bases). Germline assignment: CDR1 SQVTM and CDR2 ANQGSEA. V was trimmed by 6 bases and J by 0 bases, leaving 12 bases between them. This CDR3 comprises 15 residues. CDR3: CSVRTDSSYNSPLHF. In DNA, the CDR3 is TGCAGCGTCCGGACAGATAGCTCCTATAATTCACCCCTCCACTTT.

The V gene is TRBV10-3, the J gene TRBJ1-1; D might be TRBD1 (6 bases). The CDR3 extends over 14 amino acids. With 0 bases removed from V and 6 bases from J, the gap between germline ends came to 11 bases. CDR1 is ENHRY and CDR2 is SYGVKD in the germline V gene. This CDR3 reads CAISESMGAPEAFF. In DNA form, the CDR3 reads TGTGCCATCAGTGAGTCGATGGGGGCCCCTGAAGCTTTCTTT.

The chain couples TRBV30 to TRBJ2-7; 8 bases fit TRBD2. Germline assignment: CDR1 GTSNPN and CDR2 SVGIG (reference sequence). J lost 6 bases, V lost 2 bases, and 12 bases had no gene match. The CDR3 consists of 15 residues. The CDR3 DNA is TGTGCCTGGAGTCCCCCCGGGACTAGGCCGTCCGAGCAGTACTTC. This translates into CAWSPPGTRPSEQYF.

The genes are TRBV5-1 and TRBJ2-5; TRBD2 matches at 14 bases. The CDR3 loop spans 15 amino acids. V lost 4 bases to trimming and J lost 5 bases; unmatched junction nucleotides: 4. Per the germline V gene, CDR1 is SGHRS and CDR2 is YFSETQ. The chain's CDR3 is CASSLGTSGGETQYF. CDR3 bases: TGCGCCAGCAGCCTGGGGACTAGCGGGGGCGAGACCCAGTACTTC.

This clone was seen once. The chain is built from TRBV9 and TRBJ1-5; D is ambiguous. Trimming shortened V by 2 bases and J by 0 bases, and 3 bases separated the two germline ends. Germline V gene sequence: CDR1 SGDLS, CDR2 YYNGEE. The CDR3 totals 13 residues. CDR3 amino acids: CASSVNSNQPQHF. CDR3 DNA sequence: TGTGCCAGCAGCGTTAATAGCAATCAGCCCCAGCATTTT.

The V call is TRBV7-2, the J call TRBJ2-7; D is possibly TRBD1 (5 bases). Germline loops: CDR1 SGHTA, CDR2 FQGNSA. The CDR3 extends over 13 amino acids. The germline V and J ends were trimmed by 1 base and 8 bases, with 12 bases remaining between them. The CDR3 region has the DNA TGTGCCAGCAGCTTAGTGGACCAGGGAAAGCAGTACTTC. Its protein is CASSLVDQGKQYF.

The chain joins TRBV21-1 to TRBJ1-5. TRBV21-1 is tagged as a pseudogene. This CDR3 has 17 amino acids. CDR3 amino acids: CASSMGGQTYSNQPQHF. The DNA of the CDR3 is TGTGCCAGCAGCATGGGAGGACAGACTTATAGCAATCAGCCCCAGCATTTT.

The chain recombines TRBV27 with TRBJ1-1; D is unresolved. CDR1 and CDR2 from the germline V gene are MNHEY and SMNVEV (reference sequence). The CDR3 runs to 15 residues. Trimming stripped 6 bases from V and 4 bases from J, with 18 bases between. CDR3 coding DNA: TGTGCCAGCAGCCTGATAGATCAGAGAGGCACTGAAGCTTTCTTT. Translation gives CASSLIDQRGTEAFF.

The J gene is TRBJ2-7, the V gene TRBV12-3 or TRBV12-4; D call uncertain. V lost 3 bases, J lost 2 bases, and 8 bases lay in between. The CDR3 is 13 amino acids. The CDR3 is CASSLRWTYEQYF. The CDR3 coding sequence is TGTGCCAGCAGTTTGAGGTGGACCTACGAGCAGTACTTC.

The rearrangement uses TRBV2 and TRBJ2-3; D unclear. Trimming pared 7 bases from V and 3 bases from J, leaving 8 bases between. The CDR3 contains 12 residues. The germline V gene encodes CDR1 SNHLY and CDR2 FYNNEI. CDR3 amino acids: CASTVTTDTQYF. The CDR3 region has the DNA TGTGCCAGCACCGTAACGACAGATACGCAGTATTTT.

The chain has TRBV5-6 and TRBJ1-2; D might be TRBD1 (6 bases). The CDR3 sequence is 14 residues long. Germline V gene data show CDR1 as SGHDT and CDR2 as YYEEEE. The V and J ends lost 7 bases and 0 bases respectively, with 13 bases between them. The CDR3 loop reads CASQTGLANYGYTF. CDR3 nucleotide sequence: TGTGCCAGCCAGACAGGTCTAGCTAACTATGGCTACACCTTC.

V and J are TRBV6-2 or TRBV6-3 and TRBJ1-2; D may be TRBD1 (5 bases). CDR3 length: 17 amino acids. V gave up 6 bases and J gave up 3 bases, with 23 bases separating them. In germline, CDR1 is MNHEY, CDR2 SVGEGT. CDR3 sequence: CASSPQIQALDYYGYTF. CDR3 DNA sequence: TGTGCCAGCAGCCCACAAATACAGGCCCTAGACTACTATGGCTACACCTTC.

This clone was observed a few times. The chain links TRBV7-9 to TRBJ2-7, with TRBD1 as a possible D gene (6 bases). With 8 bases removed from V and 3 bases from J, the gap between germline ends came to 20 bases. The CDR3 runs 15 residues. Germline V gene data show CDR1 as SEHNR and CDR2 as FQNEAQ (reference sequence). The CDR3 loop reads CASGARGRGLYEQYF. In DNA form, the CDR3 reads TGTGCCAGCGGCGCTCGGGGCAGGGGCCTCTACGAGCAGTACTTC.

The chain is built from TRBV9 and TRBJ1-5, with D maybe TRBD1 (5 bases). CDR3 length equals 13 residues. V was clipped by 4 bases and J by 6 bases, with 11 bases between them. Germline V lookup: CDR1 SGDLS, CDR2 YYNGEE. The CDR3 region has the DNA TGTGCCAGCAGCCCCCGTGGGGGTCAGCCCCAGCATTTT. This sequence encodes CASSPRGGQPQHF.

The chain uses TRBV6-1 and TRBJ1-3, with a possible D match to TRBD1 (5 bases). Trimming removed 2 bases from V and 0 bases from J, with 11 bases in between. The CDR3 spans 16 residues. CDR1 MNHNS and CDR2 SASEGT come from the germline V gene. CDR3 sequence (DNA): TGTGCCAGCAGTGAATTCGCAGGGAGCTCTGGAAACACCATATATTTT. It is translated as CASSEFAGSSGNTIYF.

This chain connects TRBV5-5 to TRBJ1-3; D ambiguous. Germline V gives CDR1 SGHKS, CDR2 YYEKEE (reference sequence). V lost 0 bases and J lost 0, with 13 bases in between. The CDR3 extends over 17 amino acids. CDR3 amino acids: CASSLAVSPSSGNTIYF. The CDR3, as DNA: TGTGCCAGCAGCTTGGCAGTCAGTCCGTCCTCTGGAAACACCATATATTTT.

The V call is TRBV18, the J call TRBJ2-7; 7 nucleotides match TRBD1. Germline loops: CDR1 KGHSH, CDR2 LQKENI. The CDR3 is 15 residues long. Germline trimming cut 0 bases from V and 4 bases from J; bases unmatched to any gene: 6. The CDR3 nucleotides read TGTGCCAGCTCACCACCAGGGGGCAGAGGGTACGAGCAGTACTTC. Its translation: CASSPPGGRGYEQYF.

This chain links TRBV20-1 with TRBJ1-2; the D is unclear. Per germline, CDR1 DFQATT and CDR2 SNEGSKA (reference sequence). V was pared by 3 bases and J by 7 bases, with 9 bases between. This CDR3 has 11 residues. CDR3 amino acids: CSARSNTGYTF. CDR3 coding DNA: TGCAGTGCTAGGTCAAATACTGGCTACACCTTC.

V gene TRBV27 combines with J gene TRBJ2-5; 7 positions agree with TRBD2. Germline CDR1 and CDR2: MNHEY and SMNVEV (reference sequence). Germline trimming cut 1 base from V and 5 bases from J; bases unmatched to any gene: 10. The CDR3 loop spans 16 amino acids. CDR3 loop: CASSLYGTIEKETQYF. CDR3 sequence (DNA): TGTGCCAGCAGTTTATACGGGACTATAGAAAAGGAGACCCAGTACTTC.

The chain joins TRBV28 to TRBJ1-1; 11 positions agree with TRBD1. Per germline, CDR1 MDHEN and CDR2 SYDVKM. This CDR3 comprises 16 residues. V trimming: 4 bases; J trimming: 5 bases; junction bases outside the gene matches: 9. This chain's CDR3 is CASSSPGQGVGTEAFF. In nucleotides, the CDR3 is TGTGCCAGCAGTTCACCGGGACAGGGGGTGGGAACTGAAGCTTTCTTT.